This T cell receptor (beta chain) was sequenced in a study of shared clonotypes between healthy human individuals. The method was immunoSEQ multiplex PCR; TCRdb's version includes in-frame clones alone and lacks a portion of them. The sample includes about 2.1 million clones, 93% of them seen just once. As regards this clone: The antigen remains undetermined.

Study findings and constraints: Owing to a small donor count, the genetic and exposure-history diversity represented was limited.

Only CD45RO-negative cells positively selected for CCR7 counted as naive CD8 cells, so terminally differentiated effector memory CD45RA+ cells were excluded. What was sequenced was naive CD8+ T cells from PBMCs. This clonotype was sampled from a young man in good health. Some clones in this sample may be carry-over from other donors' samples.

Written as DNA, the CDR3 is TGTGCCACCAGCAGAGCACTAGCGGGATACTCCTACGAGCAGTACTTC. Translation: CATSRALAGYSYEQYF. The chain carries TRBV15 and TRBJ2-7, with TRBD2 matching over 10 bases. The CDR3 is 16 residues long. Germline values: CDR1 LNHNV, CDR2 YYDKDF (reference sequence). Trimming cost V 1 base and J 0 bases; bases outside gene matches: 3. Variable domain in full (rest from reference TRBV15 and TRBJ2-7): DAMVIQNPRYQVTQFGKPVTLSCSQTLNHNVMYWYQQKSSQAPKLLFHYYDKDFNNEADTPDNFQSRRPNTSFCFLDIRSPGLGDTAMYLCATSRALAGYSYEQYFGPGTRLTVT.